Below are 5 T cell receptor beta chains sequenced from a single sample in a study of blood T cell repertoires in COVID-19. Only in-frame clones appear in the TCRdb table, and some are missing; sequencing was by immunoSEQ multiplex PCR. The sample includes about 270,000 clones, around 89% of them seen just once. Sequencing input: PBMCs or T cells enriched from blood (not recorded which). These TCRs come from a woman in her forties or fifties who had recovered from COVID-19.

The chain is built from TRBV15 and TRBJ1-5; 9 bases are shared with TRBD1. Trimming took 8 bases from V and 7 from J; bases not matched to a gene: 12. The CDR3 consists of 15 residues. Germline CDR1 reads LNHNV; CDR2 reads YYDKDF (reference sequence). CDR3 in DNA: TGTGCCACCTCATCGACAGGGGGTACTAGACAGCCCCAGCATTTT. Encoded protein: CATSSTGGTRQPQHF.

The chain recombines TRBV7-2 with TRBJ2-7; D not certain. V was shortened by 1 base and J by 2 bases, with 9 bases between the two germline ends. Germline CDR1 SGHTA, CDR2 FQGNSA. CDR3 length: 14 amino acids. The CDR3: CASSLGHSTYEQYF. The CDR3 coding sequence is TGTGCCAGCAGCTTAGGACATTCCACCTACGAGCAGTACTTC.

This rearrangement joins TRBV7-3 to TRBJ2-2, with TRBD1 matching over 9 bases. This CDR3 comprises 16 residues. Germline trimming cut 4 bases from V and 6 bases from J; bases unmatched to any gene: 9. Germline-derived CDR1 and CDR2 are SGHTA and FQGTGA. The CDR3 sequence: CASSYLGTGKPGELFF. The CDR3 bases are TGTGCCAGCAGCTACTTGGGGACAGGGAAGCCCGGGGAGCTGTTTTTT.

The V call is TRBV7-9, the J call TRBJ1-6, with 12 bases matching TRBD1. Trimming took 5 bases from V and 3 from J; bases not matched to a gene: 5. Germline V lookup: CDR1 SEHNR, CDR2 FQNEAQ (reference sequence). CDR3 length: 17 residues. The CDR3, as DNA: TGTGCCAGCAGCGAGGGACAGGGGGCGGGCTATAATTCACCCCTCCACTTT. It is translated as CASSEGQGAGYNSPLHF.

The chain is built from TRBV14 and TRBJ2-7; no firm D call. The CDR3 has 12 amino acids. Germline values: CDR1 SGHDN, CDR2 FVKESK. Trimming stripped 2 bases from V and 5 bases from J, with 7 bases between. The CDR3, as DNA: TGTGCCAGCAGCCAAAACCCTAACGAGCAGTACTTC. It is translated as CASSQNPNEQYF. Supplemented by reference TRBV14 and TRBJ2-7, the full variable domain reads EAGVTQFPSHSVIEKGQTVTLRCDPISGHDNLYWYRRVMGKEIKFLLHFVKESKQDESGMPNNRFLAERTGGTYSTLKVQPAELEDSGVYFCASSQNPNEQYFGPGTRLTVT.